These 27 T cell receptor beta chains were sequenced from one sample in a study of T cells in Graves' hyperthyroidism and ophthalmopathy. Amplified regions were TCR beta CDR3 sequences from RNA transcripts. First-round RT-PCR with HTBI primers amplified the TCR CDR3 region. TCRdb re-called the multiplex PCR reads through MiXCR, storing one row per CDR3 protein. The data show hundreds of thousands of distinct CDR3 sequences, under 25% seen once. Material for sequencing was blood. Receptors were obtained from a woman in her seventies with Graves' ophthalmopathy.

This clonotype occurred many times. The rearrangement links TRBV11-2 to TRBJ2-2, with D possibly being TRBD2 (5 bases). V was pared by 5 bases and J by 2 bases, with 15 bases between. CDR3 size: 16 residues. CDR1 is SGHAT, CDR2 FQNNGV, per germline. CDR3 region: CASSLRLAGNTGELFF. CDR3 nucleotides: TGTGCCAGCAGCCTACGGTTGGCGGGCAACACCGGGGAGCTGTTTTTT.

Of note for this clonotype: At one boundary the junction diverges from the germline segment, which might be a read error. V is TRBV12-3 or TRBV12-4 and J is TRBJ2-1; 7 bases align to TRBD1. This CDR3 is 14 amino acids long. This chain's CDR3 is CASSPGQQYNEQLF. The CDR3, as DNA: TGTGCCAGCAGCCCGGGACAGCAATACAATGAGCAGCTCTTC.

The chain couples TRBV18 to TRBJ2-1; D may be TRBD2 (5 bases). This CDR3 contains 11 residues. V lost 3 bases to trimming and J lost 13 bases, with 10 bases between them. CDR1 is KGHSH and CDR2 is LQKENI in the germline V gene. CDR3 sequence (DNA): TGTGCCAGCTCACCGAGGGTTTTCCAGTTCTTC. Translating it yields CASSPRVFQFF. The full variable domain, its missing parts supplied by reference TRBV18 and TRBJ2-1, is NAGVMQNPRHLVRRRGQEARLRCSPMKGHSHVYWYRQLPEEGLKFMVYLQKENIIDESGMPKERFSAEFPKEGPSILRIQQVVRGDSAAYFCASSPRVFQFFGPGTRLTVL.

Only a few counts were recorded for this clonotype. The chain couples TRBV12-3 or TRBV12-4 to TRBJ2-7; TRBD2 matches at 13 bases. V lost 7 bases to trimming and J lost 0 bases; unmatched junction nucleotides: 6. The CDR3 contains 16 residues. The CDR3 DNA sequence: TGTGCCAGCACAACTAGCGGGAGGGCCATCTCCTACGAGCAGTACTTC. Its protein product is CASTTSGRAISYEQYF.

The table lists this clonotype with a few counts. V usage is TRBV3-1 and J usage is TRBJ2-3, with 7 bases lining up with TRBD2. This CDR3 is built from 14 residues. V was pared by 5 bases and J by 1 base, with 3 bases of the junction left unmatched. Germline V gene data show CDR1 as LGHDT and CDR2 as YNNKEL (reference sequence). The CDR3 nucleotides read TGTGCCAGCAGCTCCCGGGGGGGCACAGATACGCAGTATTTT. This translates into CASSSRGGTDTQYF.

The chain recombines TRBV29-1 with TRBJ2-1; 9 bases align to TRBD2. With V trimmed by 7 bases and J by 7 bases, 11 bases remained unmatched. CDR3 length: 14 residues. Germline V CDR1 and CDR2: SQVTM, ANQGSEA. The CDR3 nucleotides read TGCAGCGGGTTTAGCGGGAGAAAACCAAATGAGCAGTTCTTC. Translating gives CSGFSGRKPNEQFF.

The chain couples TRBV20-1 to TRBJ2-5; D ambiguous. Germline CDR1 DFQATT, CDR2 SNEGSKA (reference sequence). V lost 1 base to trimming and J lost 4 bases, with 10 bases between them. The CDR3 length is 13 residues. For the CDR3, the DNA is TGCAGTGCTAGAGTGGTCCTGGGAGAGACCCAGTACTTC. Amino acids: CSARVVLGETQYF.

The rearrangement uses TRBV30 and TRBJ1-4; unclear D gene. Germline V CDR1 and CDR2: GTSNPN, SVGIG (reference sequence). V was trimmed by 4 bases and J by 0 bases, leaving 9 bases between them. The CDR3 has 14 residues. The CDR3 nucleotides are TGTGCCTGGACTAAAGGCGCAACTAATGAAAAACTGTTTTTT. Encoded protein: CAWTKGATNEKLFF.

The rearrangement uses TRBV4-3 and TRBJ2-3; no firm D call. Germline loops: CDR1 LGHNA, CDR2 YSLEER. V gave up 0 bases and J gave up 2 bases, with 6 bases separating them. The CDR3 contains 14 residues. The CDR3 DNA sequence: TGCGCCAGCAGCCAAGAAACATTCACAGATACGCAGTATTTT. Amino acid sequence: CASSQETFTDTQYF.

Many counts were recorded for this clonotype. The chain recombines TRBV6-1 with TRBJ1-1; no definite D call. The CDR3 totals 13 residues. The ends were cut back, 3 bases at V and 0 bases at J, with 5 bases in the middle. Looked up from germline, CDR1 is MNHNS and CDR2 is SASEGT. The CDR3 sequence is CASSDNLNTEAFF. The CDR3 coding sequence is TGTGCCAGCAGTGACAACTTGAACACTGAAGCTTTCTTT.

There are many counts of this clonotype. V is TRBV11-2 and J is TRBJ2-1; TRBD1 is a possible D gene (5 bases). The CDR3 has 14 residues. Germline CDR1 SGHAT, CDR2 FQNNGV. The V and J ends lost 5 bases and 3 bases respectively, with 11 bases between them. The CDR3 is CASSPTAGYNEQFF. CDR3 coding DNA: TGTGCCAGCAGCCCGACAGCCGGCTACAATGAGCAGTTCTTC.

This clonotype turned up a few times. The chain recombines TRBV30 with TRBJ1-1, with D uncertain. The CDR3 covers 12 residues. V lost 2 bases, J lost 0 bases, and 4 bases lay in between. Germline V gene data show CDR1 as GTSNPN and CDR2 as SVGIG (reference sequence). The CDR3 here is CAWSYMNTEAFF. CDR3 bases: TGTGCCTGGAGTTATATGAACACTGAAGCTTTCTTT.

V usage is TRBV5-1 and J usage is TRBJ1-5; 12 bases agree with TRBD1. V lost 5 bases to trimming and J lost 7 bases; unmatched junction nucleotides: 7. This CDR3 has 15 residues. Germline CDR1 is SGHRS and CDR2 is YFSETQ. CDR3 protein: CASRPGQGAKQPQHF. In nucleotides, the CDR3 is TGCGCCAGCAGACCGGGACAGGGGGCGAAACAGCCCCAGCATTTT.

This clonotype was counted ten times or more. V gene TRBV3-1 combines with J gene TRBJ1-2; D is unresolved. Germline CDR1 reads LGHDT; CDR2 reads YNNKEL (reference sequence). This CDR3 contains 13 residues. The ends were cut back, 4 bases at V and 7 bases at J, with 13 bases in the middle. The CDR3 protein is CASSPSPAGGYTF. In nucleotides, the CDR3 is TGTGCCAGCAGCCCCTCTCCAGCGGGTGGCTACACCTTC.

This chain joins TRBV7-3 and TRBJ2-7, with no clear D. Deletions cut 9 bases from V and 0 bases from J, with 12 bases between. The germline V gene encodes CDR1 SGHTA and CDR2 FQGTGA. The CDR3 extends over 13 amino acids. This chain's CDR3 is CASQLQSSYEQYF. In DNA, the CDR3 is TGTGCCAGTCAACTACAAAGCTCCTACGAGCAGTACTTC.

This chain joins TRBV5-5 and TRBJ1-2; D remains unclear. The CDR3 length is 13 residues. V lost 0 bases and J lost 4, with 7 bases in between. CDR1 SGHKS and CDR2 YYEKEE come from the germline V gene (reference sequence). The CDR3 DNA reads as TGTGCCAGCAGCTTGGCCGACGGCTATGGCTACACCTTC. Translation: CASSLADGYGYTF.

The chain joins TRBV7-9 to TRBJ2-7; maybe TRBD1 (7 bases). Trimming stripped 3 bases from V and 7 bases from J, with 10 bases between. Germline assignment: CDR1 SEHNR and CDR2 FQNEAQ (reference sequence). The CDR3 has 12 amino acids. CDR3 DNA: TGTGCCAGCAGCTTGGCGGGACAGGAGCAGTACTTC. It yields the protein CASSLAGQEQYF.

The table lists this clonotype with many counts. The CDR3 sequence is CATNHTGEIYGYTF. Here the CDR3 DNA reads TGTGCCACCAATCATACGGGGGAGATCTATGGCTACACCTTC. The V gene is TRBV24-1, the J gene TRBJ1-2, with a weak D call TRBD1 (5 bases). The germline gives CDR1 KGHDR, CDR2 SFDVKD. The CDR3 consists of 14 residues. Trimming removed 8 bases from V and 4 bases from J, with 16 bases in between.

In this sample, this clonotype turned up many times. The chain uses TRBV2 and TRBJ1-3; the match to TRBD1 covers 10 bases. Per germline, CDR1 SNHLY and CDR2 FYNNEI. V lost 5 bases to trimming and J lost 6 bases; unmatched junction nucleotides: 7. The CDR3 extends over 15 amino acids. The CDR3 protein is CASSRQGARENTIYF. CDR3 DNA sequence: TGTGCCAGCAGTAGACAGGGGGCCCGTGAAAACACCATATATTTT. Filled out from reference TRBV2 and TRBJ1-3, the complete variable domain reads EPEVTQTPSHQVTQMGQEVILRCVPISNHLYFYWYRQILGQKVEFLVSFYNNEISEKSEIFDDQFSVERPDGSNFTLKIRSTKLEDSAMYFCASSRQGARENTIYFGEGSWLTVV.

The rearrangement links TRBV10-3 to TRBJ1-3; weak D call: TRBD1 (6 bases). The V end was cut by 3 bases, the J end by 2 bases, with 14 bases between. Germline V gene lookup returns CDR1 ENHRY and CDR2 SYGVKD. There are 16 residues in the CDR3. The CDR3 spells CAISETGIRTGNTIYF. CDR3 in DNA: TGTGCCATCAGTGAAACAGGGATACGAACTGGAAACACCATATATTTT.

In this sample, this clonotype turned up a few times. This rearrangement joins TRBV7-2 to TRBJ1-5, with D possibly TRBD1 on 5 matching bases. This CDR3 has 14 residues. V was shortened by 5 bases and J by 4 bases, with 12 bases between the two germline ends. Germline loops: CDR1 SGHTA, CDR2 FQGNSA. CDR3 amino acids: CASSPGGENQPQHF. Here the CDR3 DNA reads TGTGCCAGCAGCCCCGGGGGGGAAAATCAGCCCCAGCATTTT.

The chain links TRBV4-2 to TRBJ2-7; TRBD2 matches 7 bases. The CDR3 contains 17 residues. V lost 0 bases to trimming and J lost 1 base; unmatched junction nucleotides: 9. Germline V gives CDR1 LGHNA, CDR2 YNFKEQ. CDR3 loop: CASSQDGLRGRSYEQYF. The CDR3 DNA reads as TGTGCCAGCAGCCAAGATGGACTTCGCGGGAGATCCTACGAGCAGTACTTC.

This clonotype appeared many times. The rearrangement joins TRBV10-3 to TRBJ1-1; D remains unclear. The CDR3 sequence is 13 residues long. The germline gives CDR1 ENHRY, CDR2 SYGVKD. Trimming stripped 7 bases from V and 0 bases from J, with 9 bases between. CDR3 DNA: TGTGCCATCACCGACACCGTGAACACTGAAGCTTTCTTT. Protein product: CAITDTVNTEAFF.

This clonotype was picked up many times. This rearrangement joins TRBV2 to TRBJ1-2, with D hard to call. Trimming pared 6 bases from V and 6 bases from J, leaving 14 bases between. The CDR3 runs to 13 residues. CDR1 SNHLY and CDR2 FYNNEI come from the germline V gene. The CDR3 sequence: CASRVGSSHGYTF. CDR3 nucleotides: TGTGCCAGCAGGGTCGGCAGTAGTCATGGCTACACCTTC.

J is TRBJ2-1 and V is TRBV4-3, with a tentative D call TRBD2 (6 bases). Germline lookup yields CDR1 LGHNA and CDR2 YSLEER. V lost 0 bases to trimming and J lost 0 bases, with 12 bases between them. The CDR3 spans 17 residues. The CDR3 nucleotides read TGCGCCAGCAGCCAAGAAGTAGCGGCAAGCTCCTACAATGAGCAGTTCTTC. Amino acids: CASSQEVAASSYNEQFF.

This clonotype occurred a few times. The chain links TRBV2 to TRBJ2-5; maybe TRBD1 (6 bases). V was shortened by 1 base and J by 5 bases, with 14 bases between the two germline ends. The CDR3 consists of 15 residues. Germline CDR1 and CDR2: SNHLY and FYNNEI. The CDR3 DNA reads TGTGCCAGCAGTGAAGAGGACAGACTGGCGGAGACCCAGTACTTC. This sequence encodes CASSEEDRLAETQYF.

The chain has TRBV30 and TRBJ2-2; 7 nucleotides align to TRBD1. The CDR3 has 14 amino acids. The V gene's germline CDR1 is GTSNPN and CDR2 SVGIG (reference sequence). V lost 2 bases and J lost 4; bases outside the gene matches: 4. CDR3 sequence (DNA): TGTGCCTGGAGTTTTACAGGGGCCACCGGGGAGCTGTTTTTT. It yields the protein CAWSFTGATGELFF. Based on the CDR3 plus reference TRBV30 and TRBJ2-2, the full variable domain is SQTIHQWPATLVQPVGSPLSLECTVEGTSNPNLYWYRQAAGRGLQLLFYSVGIGQISSEVPQNLSASRPQDRQFILSSKKLLLSDSGFYLCAWSFTGATGELFFGEGSRLTVL.